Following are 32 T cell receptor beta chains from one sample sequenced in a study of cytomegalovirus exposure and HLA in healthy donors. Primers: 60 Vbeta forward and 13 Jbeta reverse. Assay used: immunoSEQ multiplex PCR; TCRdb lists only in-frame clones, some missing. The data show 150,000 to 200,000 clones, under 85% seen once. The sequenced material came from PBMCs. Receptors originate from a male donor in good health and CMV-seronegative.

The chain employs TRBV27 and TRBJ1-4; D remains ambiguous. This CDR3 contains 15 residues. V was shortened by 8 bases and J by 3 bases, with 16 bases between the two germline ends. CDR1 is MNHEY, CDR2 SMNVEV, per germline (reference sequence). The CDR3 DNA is TGTGCCAGCTCCCCGTTTGGGGAGGCTAATGAAAAACTGTTTTTT. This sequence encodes CASSPFGEANEKLFF.

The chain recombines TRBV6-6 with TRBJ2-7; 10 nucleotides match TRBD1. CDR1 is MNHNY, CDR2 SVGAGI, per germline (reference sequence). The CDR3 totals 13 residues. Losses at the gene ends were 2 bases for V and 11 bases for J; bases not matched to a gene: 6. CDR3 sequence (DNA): TGTGCCAGCAGTTACGGGACAGGGGAGAAGGAGTACTTC. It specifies CASSYGTGEKEYF.

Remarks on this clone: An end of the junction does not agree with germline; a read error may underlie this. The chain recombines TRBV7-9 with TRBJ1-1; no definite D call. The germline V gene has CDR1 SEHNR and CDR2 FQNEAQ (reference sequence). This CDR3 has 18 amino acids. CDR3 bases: TGTGCCAGCAACTCGCCCGGGAGGGCCCTACGAATGAACACTGAAGCTTCCTTT. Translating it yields CASNSPGRALRMNTEASF.

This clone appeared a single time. This CDR3 is CASSLIGAGGFRTQYF. The CDR3 DNA sequence: TGTGCCAGCAGTTTAATAGGAGCGGGGGGATTCCGTACGCAGTATTTT. V and J are TRBV27 and TRBJ2-3; 9 bases agree with TRBD2. With V trimmed by 2 bases and J by 8 bases, 11 bases remained unmatched. This CDR3 has 16 residues. The germline gives CDR1 MNHEY, CDR2 SMNVEV (reference sequence).

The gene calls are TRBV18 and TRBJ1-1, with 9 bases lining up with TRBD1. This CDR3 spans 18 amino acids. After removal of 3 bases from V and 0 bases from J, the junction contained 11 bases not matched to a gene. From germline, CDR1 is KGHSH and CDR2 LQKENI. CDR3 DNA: TGTGCCAGCTCACCTCCCGGGACAGGGAGCTTTATGAACACTGAAGCTTTCTTT. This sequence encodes CASSPPGTGSFMNTEAFF.

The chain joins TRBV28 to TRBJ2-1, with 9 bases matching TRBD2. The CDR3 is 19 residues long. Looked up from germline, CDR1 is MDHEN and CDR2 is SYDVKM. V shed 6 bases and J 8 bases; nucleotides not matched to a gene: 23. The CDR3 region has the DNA TGTGCCAGCAGACCCGTGGAGGTCGGCGGGAGGGTCCCCGTGGATGAGCAGTTCTTC. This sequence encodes CASRPVEVGGRVPVDEQFF.

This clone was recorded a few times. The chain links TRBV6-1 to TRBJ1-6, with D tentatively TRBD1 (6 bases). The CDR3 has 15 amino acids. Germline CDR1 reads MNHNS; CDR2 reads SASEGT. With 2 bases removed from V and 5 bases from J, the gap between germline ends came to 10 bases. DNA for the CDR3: TGTGCCAGCAGTGAATTCGGGACAAATAATTCACCCCTCCACTTT. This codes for CASSEFGTNNSPLHF.

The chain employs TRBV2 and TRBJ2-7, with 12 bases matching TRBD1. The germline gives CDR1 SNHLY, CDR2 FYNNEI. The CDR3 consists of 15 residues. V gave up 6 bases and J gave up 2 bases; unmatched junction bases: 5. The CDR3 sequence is CASRVGQGAPYEQYF. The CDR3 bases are TGTGCCAGCAGGGTGGGACAGGGGGCTCCCTACGAGCAGTACTTC.

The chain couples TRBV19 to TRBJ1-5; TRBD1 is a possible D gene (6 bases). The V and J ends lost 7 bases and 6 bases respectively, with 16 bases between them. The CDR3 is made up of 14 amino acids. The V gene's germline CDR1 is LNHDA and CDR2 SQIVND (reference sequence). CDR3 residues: CASTFTQGRQPQHF. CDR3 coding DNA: TGTGCCAGTACCTTTACCCAGGGGCGTCAGCCCCAGCATTTT.

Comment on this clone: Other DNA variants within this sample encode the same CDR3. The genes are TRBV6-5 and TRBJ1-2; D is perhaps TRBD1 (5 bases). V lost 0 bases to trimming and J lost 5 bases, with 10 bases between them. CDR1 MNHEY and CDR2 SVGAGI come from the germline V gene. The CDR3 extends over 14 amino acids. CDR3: CASSYSKGVYGYTF. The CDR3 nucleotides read TGTGCCAGCAGTTACTCAAAAGGGGTATATGGCTACACCTTC.

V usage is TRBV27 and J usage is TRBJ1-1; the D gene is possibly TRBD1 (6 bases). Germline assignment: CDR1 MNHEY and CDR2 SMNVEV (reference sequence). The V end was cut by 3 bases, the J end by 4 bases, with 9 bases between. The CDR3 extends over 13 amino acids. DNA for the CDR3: TGTGCCAGCAGTTTCTACAGGGCCACTGAAGCTTTCTTT. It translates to CASSFYRATEAFF.

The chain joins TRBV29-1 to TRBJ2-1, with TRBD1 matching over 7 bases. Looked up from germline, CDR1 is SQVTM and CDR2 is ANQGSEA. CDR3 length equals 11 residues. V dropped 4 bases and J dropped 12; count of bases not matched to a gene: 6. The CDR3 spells CSVGDREWQFF. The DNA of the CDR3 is TGCAGCGTTGGAGACAGGGAATGGCAGTTCTTC.

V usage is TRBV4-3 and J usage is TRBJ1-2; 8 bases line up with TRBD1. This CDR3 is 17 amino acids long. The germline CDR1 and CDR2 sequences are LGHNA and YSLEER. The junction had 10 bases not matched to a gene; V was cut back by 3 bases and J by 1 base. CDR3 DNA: TGCGCCAGCAGCCATTGGGGCGGGACAGGTGATAACTATGGCTACACCTTC. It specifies CASSHWGGTGDNYGYTF.

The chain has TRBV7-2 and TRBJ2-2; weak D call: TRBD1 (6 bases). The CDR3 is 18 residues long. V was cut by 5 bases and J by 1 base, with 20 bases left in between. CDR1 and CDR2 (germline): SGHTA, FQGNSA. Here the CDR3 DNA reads TGTGCCAGCAGCGTTAGGGGGACGGGCGCTGAGAACACCGGGGAGCTGTTTTTT. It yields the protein CASSVRGTGAENTGELFF. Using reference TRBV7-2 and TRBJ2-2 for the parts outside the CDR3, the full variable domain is GAGVSQSPSNKVTEKGKDVELRCDPISGHTALYWYRQSLGQGLEFLIYFQGNSAPDKSGLPSDRFSAERTGGSVSTLTIQRTQQEDSAVYLCASSVRGTGAENTGELFFGEGSRLTVL.

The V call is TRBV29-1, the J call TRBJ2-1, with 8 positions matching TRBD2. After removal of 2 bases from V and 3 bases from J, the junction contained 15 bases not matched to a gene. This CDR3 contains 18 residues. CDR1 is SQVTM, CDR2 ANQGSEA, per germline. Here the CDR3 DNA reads TGCAGCGTTGAACCAGCGGGGGTTACCTTACCTAACTACAATGAGCAGTTCTTC. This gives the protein CSVEPAGVTLPNYNEQFF.

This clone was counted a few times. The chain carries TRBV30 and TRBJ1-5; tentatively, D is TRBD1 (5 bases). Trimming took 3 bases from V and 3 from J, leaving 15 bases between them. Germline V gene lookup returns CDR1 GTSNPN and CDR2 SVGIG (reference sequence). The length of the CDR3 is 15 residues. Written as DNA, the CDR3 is TGTGCCTGGAGCGTACGGGGGGTCATCAATCAGCCCCAGCATTTT. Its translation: CAWSVRGVINQPQHF.

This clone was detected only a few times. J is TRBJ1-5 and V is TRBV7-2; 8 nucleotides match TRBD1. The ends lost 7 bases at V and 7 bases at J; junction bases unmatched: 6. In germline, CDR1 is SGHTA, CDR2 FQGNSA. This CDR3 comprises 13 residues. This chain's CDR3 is CASTTDRVQPQHF. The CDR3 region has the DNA TGTGCCAGCACCACGGACAGGGTCCAGCCCCAGCATTTT. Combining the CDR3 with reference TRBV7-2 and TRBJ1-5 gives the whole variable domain GAGVSQSPSNKVTEKGKDVELRCDPISGHTALYWYRQSLGQGLEFLIYFQGNSAPDKSGLPSDRFSAERTGGSVSTLTIQRTQQEDSAVYLCASTTDRVQPQHFGDGTRLSIL.

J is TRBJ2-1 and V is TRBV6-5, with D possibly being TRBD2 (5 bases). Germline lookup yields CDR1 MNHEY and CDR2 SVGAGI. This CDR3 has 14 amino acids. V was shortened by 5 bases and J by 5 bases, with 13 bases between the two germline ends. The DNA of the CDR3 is TGTGCCAGCAGTCGCATTGGTAGCGACAATGAGCAGTTCTTC. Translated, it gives CASSRIGSDNEQFF.

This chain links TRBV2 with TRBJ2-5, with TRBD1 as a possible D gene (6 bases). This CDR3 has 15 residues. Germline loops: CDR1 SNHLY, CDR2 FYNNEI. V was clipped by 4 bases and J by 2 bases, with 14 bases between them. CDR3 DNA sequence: TGTGCCAGCAGTGTGGGGGCTAGCAGTCAAGAGACCCAGTACTTC. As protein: CASSVGASSQETQYF.

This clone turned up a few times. CDR3 sequence: CASTGGTGNYEQYF. In nucleotides, the CDR3 is TGTGCCAGTACCGGCGGGACAGGGAACTACGAGCAGTACTTC. The chain employs TRBV19 and TRBJ2-7, with 9 bases matching TRBD1. Losses at the gene ends were 7 bases for V and 3 bases for J; bases not matched to a gene: 7. CDR3 length equals 14 residues. Germline V gene data show CDR1 as LNHDA and CDR2 as SQIVND (reference sequence).

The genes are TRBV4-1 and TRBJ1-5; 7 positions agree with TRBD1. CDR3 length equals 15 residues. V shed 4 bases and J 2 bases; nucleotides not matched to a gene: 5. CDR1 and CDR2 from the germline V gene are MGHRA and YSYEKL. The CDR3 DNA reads TGCGCCAGCAGCCGATCCGGACAGGGCAATCAGCCCCAGCATTTT. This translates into CASSRSGQGNQPQHF.

This CDR3 is CASSESGRGRVYEQYF. The CDR3 region has the DNA TGTGCCAGCAGTGAATCTGGAAGGGGTAGAGTCTACGAGCAGTACTTC. This chain uses TRBV25-1 with TRBJ2-7; D might be TRBD1 (5 bases). Germline V gene sequence: CDR1 MGHDK, CDR2 SYGVNS. This CDR3 region has 16 residues. V lost 1 base, J lost 3 bases, and 16 bases lay in between.

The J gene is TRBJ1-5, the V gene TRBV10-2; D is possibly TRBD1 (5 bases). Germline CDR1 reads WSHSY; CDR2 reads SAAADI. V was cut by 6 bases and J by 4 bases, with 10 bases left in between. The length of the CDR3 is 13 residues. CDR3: CASRQGVNQPQHF. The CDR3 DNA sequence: TGCGCCAGCAGGCAAGGGGTTAATCAGCCCCAGCATTTT.

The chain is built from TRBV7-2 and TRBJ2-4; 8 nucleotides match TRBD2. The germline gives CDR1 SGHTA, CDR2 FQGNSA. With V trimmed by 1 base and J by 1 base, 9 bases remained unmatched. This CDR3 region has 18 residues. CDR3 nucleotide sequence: TGTGCCAGCAGCTTAGGATCTAGTCGCGGGGGGGCCAAAAACATTCAGTACTTC. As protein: CASSLGSSRGGAKNIQYF.

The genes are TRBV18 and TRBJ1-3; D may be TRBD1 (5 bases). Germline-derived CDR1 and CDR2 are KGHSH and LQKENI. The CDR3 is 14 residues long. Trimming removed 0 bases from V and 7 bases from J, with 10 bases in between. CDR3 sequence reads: CASSPPAGRNTIYF. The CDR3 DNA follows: TGTGCCAGCTCACCACCGGCAGGGCGGAACACCATATATTTT. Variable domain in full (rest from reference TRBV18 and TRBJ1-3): NAGVMQNPRHLVRRRGQEARLRCSPMKGHSHVYWYRQLPEEGLKFMVYLQKENIIDESGMPKERFSAEFPKEGPSILRIQQVVRGDSAAYFCASSPPAGRNTIYFGEGSWLTVV.

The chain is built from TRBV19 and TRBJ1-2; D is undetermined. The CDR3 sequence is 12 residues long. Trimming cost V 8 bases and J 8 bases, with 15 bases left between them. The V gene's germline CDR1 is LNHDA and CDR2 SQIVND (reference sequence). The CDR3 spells CASGGSPSGYTF. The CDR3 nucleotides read TGTGCCAGTGGAGGGTCCCCATCGGGCTACACCTTC.

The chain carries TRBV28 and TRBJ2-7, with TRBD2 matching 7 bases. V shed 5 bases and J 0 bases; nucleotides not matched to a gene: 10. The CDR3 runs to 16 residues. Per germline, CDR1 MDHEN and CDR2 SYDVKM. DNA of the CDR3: TGTGCCAGCAGTCTCCTTACTAGCGCAAGCTCCTACGAGCAGTACTTC. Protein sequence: CASSLLTSASSYEQYF.

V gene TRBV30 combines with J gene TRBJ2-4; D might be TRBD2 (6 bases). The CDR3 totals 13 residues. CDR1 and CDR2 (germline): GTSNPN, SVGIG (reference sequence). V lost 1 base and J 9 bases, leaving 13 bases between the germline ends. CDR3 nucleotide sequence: TGTGCCTGGAGTGCGAGCTTGGGAGGCATTCAGTACTTC. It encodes CAWSASLGGIQYF.

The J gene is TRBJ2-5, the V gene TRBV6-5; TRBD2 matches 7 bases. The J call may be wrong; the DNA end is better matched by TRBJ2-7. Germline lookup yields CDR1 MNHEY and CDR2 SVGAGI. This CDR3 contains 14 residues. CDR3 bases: TGTGCCAGCAGTTACTCGAGGCGGGGGTACGAGCAGTACTTC. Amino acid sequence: CASSYSRRGYEQYF.

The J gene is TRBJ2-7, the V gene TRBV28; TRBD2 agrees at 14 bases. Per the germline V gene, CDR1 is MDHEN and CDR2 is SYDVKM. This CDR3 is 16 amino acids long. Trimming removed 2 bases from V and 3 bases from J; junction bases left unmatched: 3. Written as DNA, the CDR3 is TGTGCCAGCAGTTTAGTCGGGACTAGCGGGAGCTACGAGCAGTACTTC. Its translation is CASSLVGTSGSYEQYF.

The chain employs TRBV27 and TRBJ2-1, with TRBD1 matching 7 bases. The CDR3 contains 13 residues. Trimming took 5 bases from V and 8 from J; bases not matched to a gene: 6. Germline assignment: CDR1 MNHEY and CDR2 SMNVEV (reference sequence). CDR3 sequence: CASSHTGVDEQFF. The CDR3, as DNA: TGTGCCAGCAGTCATACAGGGGTTGATGAGCAGTTCTTC.

In DNA form, the CDR3 reads TGTGCCAGTAGTATAGGACTAGCGGGGGGAGAGGAGCAGTTCTTC. It is translated as CASSIGLAGGEEQFF. This chain connects TRBV19 to TRBJ2-1; 13 bases are shared with TRBD2. The junction had 4 bases not matched to a gene; V was cut back by 1 base and J by 10 bases. The CDR3 extends over 15 amino acids. In germline, CDR1 is LNHDA, CDR2 SQIVND (reference sequence).